The present TCR beta chain was sequenced within a study of T cells after yellow fever vaccination. Trimming left V 0 bases short and J 4 bases short, with 7 bases between. Germline CDR1 is SGHAT and CDR2 is FQNNGV. This CDR3 comprises 14 residues. This clonotype has a count of ten or more. 5'RACE template switching produced TCR cDNA carrying a universal primer site and UMIs. TCRdb analysed the 5' RACE reads with MiXCR anew, one entry per CDR3 protein. The sample shows 20,000 to 25,000 distinct CDR3 sequences, 5.2% of them seen only once. This chain joins TRBV11-2 and TRBJ1-5; D ambiguous. This TCR was sampled from a man in his late teens or twenties who received the YFV17D yellow fever vaccine. The sequences come from PBMCs, either bulk or a sorted T-cell subset (CD4+, CD8+, memory, or dextramer-sorted; not recorded which), collected roughly 47 days after the first yellow fever vaccination. This CDR3 reads CASSLDGWNQPQHF. CDR3 sequence (DNA): TGTGCCAGCAGCTTAGATGGCTGGAATCAGCCCCAGCATTTT.